A selection of T cell receptor beta chains follows, all from one sample in a study of T-cell reconstitution after alpha-beta-depleted transplantation in children. A single record per CDR3 protein comes from TCRdb applying MiXCR to the PCR reads. The sample carries approximately 800,000 distinct CDR3 sequences, around 15% recorded once. Sample: PBMCs, mostly from graft donor cells, taken 360 days after TCRalphabeta/CD19-depleted stem cell transplant. These receptors came from a male patient between 5 and 17 years old who had a stem cell transplant for acute lymphoblastic leukemia, so the T cells may come from the graft donor. Both conserved end residues are trimmed from each CDR3.

V gene	J gene	CDR3 length	CDR3 protein
TRBV5-4	TRBJ2-1	13	AGRTGMDSVNEQS
TRBV7-6	TRBJ2-1	17	ASSLLAGETREGDDEQF
TRBV20-1	TRBJ2-1	12	SATPGLAGGEQF
TRBV6-2/TRBV6-3	TRBJ2-3	16	ASRPTSVARQSGRTQY
TRBV20-1	TRBJ1-5	10	SAWDSAQPQH
TRBV5-1	TRBJ1-4	15	ASSPYISDGLNEKLF
TRBV20-1	TRBJ2-1	13	SARGTSGSGNEQF
TRBV29-1	TRBJ2-1	15	SVGGGTHLGTYNEQF
TRBV5-1	TRBJ1-1	13	ASSLAQHRNTEAF
TRBV12-3/TRBV12-4	TRBJ2-2	16	ASSLRLAGGSNTGELF
TRBV28	TRBJ1-1	11	ASSPGYLTKAF
TRBV18	TRBJ2-7	11	ASSRTHSYEQY
TRBV5-1	TRBJ1-1	12	ASSLRQGIDEAF
TRBV29-1	TRBJ2-2	14	SVELDRAANTGELF
TRBV15	TRBJ2-6	16	ATSSRDRFFSGANVLT
TRBV28	TRBJ2-7	12	ASSRGGISYEQY
TRBV7-9	TRBJ2-7	15	ASSDSPGTSRPYEQY
TRBV5-1	TRBJ2-7	13	ASSFFSGRGDEQY
TRBV12-3/TRBV12-4	TRBJ1-1	12	ASSLRVLGTEAF
TRBV12-3/TRBV12-4	TRBJ2-7	12	ASSPTYRAYEQY
TRBV25-1	TRBJ2-2	15	ASSPAIPGVGTGELF
TRBV4-1	TRBJ1-5	15	ASSQQIPGISNQPQH
TRBV5-1	TRBJ2-5	9	ASSSQETQY